The clone carrying this TCR beta chain was recorded at least ten times. V was shortened by 5 bases and J by 13 bases, with 15 bases between the two germline ends. Germline V gene sequence: CDR1 PRHDT, CDR2 FYEKMQ (reference sequence). This CDR3 has 12 residues. Assembly of TCR beta libraries relied on iRepertoire HTBI primers together with Arm-PCR of CDR3 regions. From the multiplex PCR reads, TCRdb called clonotypes with MiXCR, one entry per CDR3 protein. The sample holds 440,000 or so distinct CDR3 sequences, about 15% seen once. The sample is drawn from a study of regulatory T cells in long-lasting Graves disease. Time point specified: newly diagnosed GD, antithyroid drugs for less than 3 months. The authors made the TCR library using RNA they extracted from PBMCs. The sample was also linked to a second study, of T cells in Graves' hyperthyroidism and ophthalmopathy.

The chain uses TRBV13 and TRBJ1-5, with a weak D call TRBD1 (6 bases). The receptor's source is a woman in her twenties or thirties with Graves disease. This sample comprised peripheral blood mononuclear cells (PBMCs), obtained at new diagnosis, from a patient treated with antithyroid drugs. CDR3 in amino acids: CASSQGHRSQHF. The CDR3 nucleotides are TGTGCCAGCAGCCAGGGACACCGTTCTCAGCATTTT.